The rows below give T cell receptor beta chains drawn from one sample of a study of blood T cell repertoires in COVID-19. Profiled with immunoSEQ multiplex PCR; TCRdb holds only in-frame clones, not every one. The sample has some 300,000 clones; 70% to 90% are singletons. The sample consisted of PBMCs or T cells enriched from blood (not recorded which). Receptor source: a woman in her sixties in a cohort exposed to, infected with or recovered from COVID-19 (not recorded which). CDR3s include the opening cysteine and the closing phenylalanine or tryptophan. A D gene is named only where the DNA matches it firmly. Size is stated for part of the rows, as once, few or many counts, or as a class when the clone is expanded.

J gene | V gene | clone size | D gene | CDR3 DNA | CDR3 protein
TRBJ2-1 | TRBV24-1 | . | . | TGTGCCACCAGTGATACGGACCAGGGGATGTTCTTC | CATSDTDQGMFF
TRBJ1-5 | TRBV4-1 | few | . | TGCGCCAGCAGCCAAGAAGTTGGTCAGTCTCTCAATCAGCCCCAGCATTTT | CASSQEVGQSLNQPQHF
TRBJ1-3 | TRBV4-1 | . | . | TGCGCCAGCAGCCAAACCGGTGCCTCTGGAAACACCATATATTTT | CASSQTGASGNTIYF
TRBJ2-7 | TRBV7-9 | . | TRBD1 | TGTGCCAGCAGCTTAGGATTGGGACAGGGGAAGTACGAGCAGTACTTC | CASSLGLGQGKYEQYF
TRBJ2-7 | TRBV5-4 | . | . | TGTGCCAGCAGCCCATCTCTAGATTGGTACGAGCAGTACTTC | CASSPSLDWYEQYF
TRBJ1-1 | TRBV28 | few | . | TGTGCCAGCCGCTCGGGGTACACTGAAGCTTTCTTT | CASRSGYTEAFF
TRBJ1-1 | TRBV15 | few | . | TGTGCCACCAGCAGAAATAGGGGAACTGAAGCTTTCTTT | CATSRNRGTEAFF
TRBJ2-1 | TRBV7-9 | . | . | TGTGCCAGCAGCTTGGGACTTCCGCCGAATGAGCAGTTCTTC | CASSLGLPPNEQFF
TRBJ2-1 | TRBV4-3 | . | TRBD2 | TGCGCCAGCAGCCTTCTAGCGGGGGGAACCCACAATGAGCAGTTCTTC | CASSLLAGGTHNEQFF
TRBJ1-1 | TRBV11-2 | . | . | TGTGCCAGCAGTCAGACCGACAGGAGCACTGAAGCTTTCTTT | CASSQTDRSTEAFF
TRBJ2-5 | TRBV18 | . | TRBD1 | TGTGCCAGCTCACCAGTTCCCCCCATGACAGGGGGAATGGAGACCCAGTACTTC | CASSPVPPMTGGMETQYF
TRBJ1-2 | TRBV5-6 | . | . | TGTGCCAGCAGCCCTGGGACAAGGATCTTCTATGGCTACACCTTC | CASSPGTRIFYGYTF
TRBJ2-5 | TRBV3-1/TRBV3-2 | . | TRBD1 | TGTGCCAGCAGCCAAGGGTCTTTACAGGGGGCGGGGGAGACCCAGTACTTC | CASSQGSLQGAGETQYF
TRBJ2-1 | TRBV28 | . | TRBD1 | TGTGCCAGCAGCTTCTACAGGGGAGACTACAATGAGCAGTTCTTC | CASSFYRGDYNEQFF
TRBJ2-3 | TRBV6-2/TRBV6-3 | . | TRBD2 | TGTGCCAGCAGTTACCCCCCGGGACTAGCTAAAGTCCACACAGATACGCAGTATTTT | CASSYPPGLAKVHTDTQYF
TRBJ1-1 | TRBV7-8 | . | TRBD1 | TGTGCCAGCAGGCAGGACAGGGGGTTTACTGAAGCTTTCTTT | CASRQDRGFTEAFF
TRBJ2-1 | TRBV27 | . | . | TGTGCTAGCAGTACGGGCAATGAGCAGTTCTTC | CASSTGNEQFF
TRBJ1-6 | TRBV7-9 | . | . | TGTGCCAGCAGCTTAGGGAGGCAGCTGAATTCACCCCTCCACTTT | CASSLGRQLNSPLHF
TRBJ2-5 | TRBV9 | once | . | TGTGCCAGCAGCGTAAGGTCCGGCAGGGGAGGGGAGGAGACCCAGTACTTC | CASSVRSGRGGEETQYF
TRBJ2-2 | TRBV5-1 | . | . | TGCGCCAGCAGCTTGGAGCGGAACACCGGGGAGCTGTTTTTT | CASSLERNTGELFF
TRBJ1-4 | TRBV7-2 | . | . | TGTGCCAGCAGCTCCCAGGGGATAGGGGAAAAACTGTTTTTT | CASSSQGIGEKLFF
TRBJ1-2 | TRBV25-1 | . | TRBD1 | TGTGCCAGCAGTGGAGCGGGGGACAGGGTCGTCTATGGCTACACCTTC | CASSGAGDRVVYGYTF
TRBJ2-3 | TRBV2 | . | TRBD2 | TGTGCCAGCAGTTATCCTAAGCGGGGTCCTCCAGATACGCAGTATTTT | CASSYPKRGPPDTQYF
TRBJ2-7 | TRBV7-2 | few | . | TGTGCCAGCAGCCTAACAGTCGGGACTCCTACTCCCGAGCAGTACTTC | CASSLTVGTPTPEQYF
TRBJ1-5 | TRBV29-1 | . | . | TGCAGCGTTGAATTCGCAACAAATCAGCCCCAGCATTTT | CSVEFATNQPQHF
TRBJ2-7 | TRBV6-6 | . | . | TGTGCCAGCAGTTACTCTAGCTCCTACGAGCAGTACTTC | CASSYSSSYEQYF
TRBJ2-5 | TRBV10-2 | . | TRBD1 | TGCGCCAGCAGTGATCCCCCGGGACAGGGCAGGGAGACCCAGTACTTC | CASSDPPGQGRETQYF
TRBJ2-7 | TRBV5-6 | . | TRBD1 | TGTGCCAGCAGCAACCGGGACAGGGGAAACTCCTACGAGCAGTACTTC | CASSNRDRGNSYEQYF
TRBJ1-6 | TRBV5-1 | once | TRBD1 | TGCGCCAGCAGCAGTAAACAGGGGTTACCCCTCCACTTT | CASSSKQGLPLHF